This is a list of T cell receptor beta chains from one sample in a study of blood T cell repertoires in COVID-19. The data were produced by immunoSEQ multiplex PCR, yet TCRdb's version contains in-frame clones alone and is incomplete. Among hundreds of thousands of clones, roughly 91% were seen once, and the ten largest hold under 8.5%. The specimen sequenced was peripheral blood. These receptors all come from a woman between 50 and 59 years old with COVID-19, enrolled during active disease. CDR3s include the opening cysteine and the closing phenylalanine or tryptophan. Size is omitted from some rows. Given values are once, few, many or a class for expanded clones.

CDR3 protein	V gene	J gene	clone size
CASSSPPGAGTF	TRBV5-1	TRBJ1-2	.
CASSPLGERNIQYF	TRBV13	TRBJ2-4	.
CAWRDSKYYGYTF	TRBV30	TRBJ1-2	.
CASSKGGSTDTQYF	TRBV7-3	TRBJ2-3	.
CASSVEISGGNTGELFF	TRBV9	TRBJ2-2	once
CASRTSGGWQETQYF	TRBV2	TRBJ2-5	.
CASGLVLGGPANTGELFF	TRBV12-5	TRBJ2-2	.
CAIRDSGPTNEKLFF	TRBV10-3	TRBJ1-4	.
CASSIGAGSTDTQYF	TRBV19	TRBJ2-3	.
CASSLGLAGVSRGEQYF	TRBV11-2	TRBJ2-7	.
CASSVYVNTEAFF	TRBV19	TRBJ1-1	.
CAWSVSGGGAYGYTF	TRBV30	TRBJ1-2	.
CASSLIGKETQYF	TRBV27	TRBJ2-5	.
CASSTTGLYGYTF	TRBV9	TRBJ1-2	.
CASSPTDAGELFF	TRBV6-1	TRBJ2-2	.
CASSLGSNTGELFF	TRBV7-3	TRBJ2-2	.
CSVEGVTGKGTEAFF	TRBV29-1	TRBJ1-1	.
CATSDRRGLDTGELFF	TRBV24-1	TRBJ2-2	.
CAWSAGTDNTDTQYF	TRBV30	TRBJ2-3	.
CASSLLAGGQVEQFF	TRBV5-1	TRBJ2-1	once
CAWKGLAGPYEQYF	TRBV30	TRBJ2-7	.
CASSRTVNQPQHF	TRBV4-1	TRBJ1-5	.
CATSRDRTTYGYTF	TRBV15	TRBJ1-2	.
CASSLGRVATTQYF	TRBV5-1	TRBJ2-3	.
CASSSFLTYEQYF	TRBV12-3/TRBV12-4	TRBJ2-7	.
CASSGGSTGALNTEAFF	TRBV6-1	TRBJ1-1	once
CATKVQGSMNTEAFF	TRBV18	TRBJ1-1	.
CASSVLGQGGTDTQYF	TRBV2	TRBJ2-3	few
CASSLERDTEAFF	TRBV5-1	TRBJ1-1	.
CASSTEPQHF	TRBV19	TRBJ1-5	.
CATSDWGRAEYNEQFF	TRBV24-1	TRBJ2-1	.
CASSYSKRRSRSEAFF	TRBV6-5	TRBJ1-1	.
CASSERGEKLFF	TRBV10-2	TRBJ1-4	.
CASSPPDSTNTEAFF	TRBV18	TRBJ1-1	.
CIGQGGEKLFF	TRBV20-1	TRBJ1-4	.
CASSAGGGATDTQYF	TRBV9	TRBJ2-3	once
CASSLSGLGNTEAFF	TRBV28	TRBJ1-1	.
CSASPDNTQYF	TRBV20-1	TRBJ2-3	.
CASSLRVQGGELFF	TRBV7-3	TRBJ2-2	.
CASKGGSAKTGGYTF	TRBV2	TRBJ1-2	.
CASSLAAGPQHF	TRBV11-2	TRBJ1-5	.
CASSRGPEGYGYTF	TRBV18	TRBJ1-2	few
CATGQGRGYTF	TRBV5-4	TRBJ1-2	few
CAWATGQGLDGYTF	TRBV30	TRBJ1-2	.
CASSDPRVGVIGEQYF	TRBV25-1	TRBJ2-7	.
CASSLGGTYSNQPQHF	TRBV28	TRBJ1-5	.
CASTPLASTDTQYF	TRBV5-1	TRBJ2-3	.
CASSFLTASGNTIYF	TRBV5-6	TRBJ1-3	few
CASSFYTGGDGYTF	TRBV11-1	TRBJ1-2	.
CSVGAGQETQYF	TRBV29-1	TRBJ2-5	.
CAWGGGATDTQYF	TRBV30	TRBJ2-3	.
CASSTSGTRGDTQYF	TRBV19	TRBJ2-3	.
CASSELGPVTEAFF	TRBV6-1	TRBJ1-1	.
CASRWDRPLSPLHF	TRBV6-6	TRBJ1-6	once
CASRGVGNQPQHF	TRBV6-5	TRBJ1-5	.